The source of this T cell receptor beta chain is a study of T-cell reconstitution after alpha-beta-depleted transplantation in children. Broader study findings: Diversity and T-cell counts at one year after transplant derived mostly from new T cells. Several hundred graft clones that had expanded were reportedly the source of alpha-beta T cells about two months after transplant.

The TCRbeta library was prepared with unique molecular identifiers. TCRdb passed the PCR reads through MiXCR, listing each CDR3 protein once. The sample consists of roughly 300,000 distinct CDR3 sequences, around a tenth of them appearing once. V was pared by 3 bases and J by 4 bases, with 12 bases between. The CDR3 is made up of 14 amino acids. This clonotype was seen repeatedly, ten times or more. No antigen is known for it. Sequences were derived from peripheral blood, sampled 180 days after TCRalphabeta/CD19-depleted stem cell transplant. The sequence was collected from a male patient aged 2-10 years who had a stem cell transplant for chronic granulomatous disease, so the T cells may come from the graft donor. The rearrangement links TRBV12-3 or TRBV12-4 to TRBJ2-5, with D tentatively TRBD2 (6 bases). The CDR3 coding sequence is TGTGCCAGCAGTTTTGGGCGGGGAGGAGAGACCCAGTACTTC. This translates into CASSFGRGGETQYF.